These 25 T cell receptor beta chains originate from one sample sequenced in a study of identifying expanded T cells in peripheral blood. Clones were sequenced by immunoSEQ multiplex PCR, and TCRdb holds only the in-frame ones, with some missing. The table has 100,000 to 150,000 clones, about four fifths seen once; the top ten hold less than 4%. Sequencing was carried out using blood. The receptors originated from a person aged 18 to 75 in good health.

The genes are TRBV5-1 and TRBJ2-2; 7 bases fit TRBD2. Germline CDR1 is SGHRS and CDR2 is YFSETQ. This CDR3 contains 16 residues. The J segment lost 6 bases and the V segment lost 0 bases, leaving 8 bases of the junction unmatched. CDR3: CASSLEGRVRAGELFF. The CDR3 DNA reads TGCGCCAGCAGCTTGGAGGGGAGGGTTCGTGCCGGGGAGCTGTTTTTT.

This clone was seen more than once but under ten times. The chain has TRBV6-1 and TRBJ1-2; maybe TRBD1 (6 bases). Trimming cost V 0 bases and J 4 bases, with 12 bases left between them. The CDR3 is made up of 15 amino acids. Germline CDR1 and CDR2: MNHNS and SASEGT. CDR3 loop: CASSEAPRGAYGYTF. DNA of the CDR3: TGTGCCAGCAGTGAAGCGCCCAGGGGTGCCTATGGCTACACCTTC.

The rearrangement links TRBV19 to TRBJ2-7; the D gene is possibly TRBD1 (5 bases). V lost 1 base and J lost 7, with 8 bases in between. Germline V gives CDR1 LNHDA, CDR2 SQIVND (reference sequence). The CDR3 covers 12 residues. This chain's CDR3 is CASSIGGREQYF. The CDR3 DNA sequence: TGTGCCAGTAGTATAGGGGGCCGGGAGCAGTACTTC.

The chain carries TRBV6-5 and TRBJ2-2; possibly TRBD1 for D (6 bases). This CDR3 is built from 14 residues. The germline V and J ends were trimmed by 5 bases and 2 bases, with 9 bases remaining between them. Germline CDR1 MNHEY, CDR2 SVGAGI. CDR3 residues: CASSRTVNTGELFF. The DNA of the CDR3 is TGTGCCAGCAGTAGGACAGTTAACACCGGGGAGCTGTTTTTT.

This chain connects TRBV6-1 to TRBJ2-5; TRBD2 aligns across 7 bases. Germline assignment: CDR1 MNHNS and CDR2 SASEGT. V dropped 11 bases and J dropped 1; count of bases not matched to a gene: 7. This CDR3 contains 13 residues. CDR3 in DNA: TGTGCCGTCGCTAGCGGCCTCCAAGAGACCCAGTACTTC. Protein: CAVASGLQETQYF.

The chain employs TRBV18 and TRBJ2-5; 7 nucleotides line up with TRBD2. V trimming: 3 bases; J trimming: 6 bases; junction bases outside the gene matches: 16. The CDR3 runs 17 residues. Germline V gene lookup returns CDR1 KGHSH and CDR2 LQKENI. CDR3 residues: CASSPAGGSGTRKTQYF. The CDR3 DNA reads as TGTGCCAGCTCACCGGCCGGGGGGTCGGGTACTAGGAAGACCCAGTACTTC.

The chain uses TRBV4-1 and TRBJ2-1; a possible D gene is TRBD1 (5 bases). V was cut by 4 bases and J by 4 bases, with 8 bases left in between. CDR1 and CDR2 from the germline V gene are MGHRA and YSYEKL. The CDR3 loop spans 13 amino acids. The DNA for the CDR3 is TGCGCCAGCAGCCCACCAGGGTACAATGAGCAGTTCTTC. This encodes CASSPPGYNEQFF.

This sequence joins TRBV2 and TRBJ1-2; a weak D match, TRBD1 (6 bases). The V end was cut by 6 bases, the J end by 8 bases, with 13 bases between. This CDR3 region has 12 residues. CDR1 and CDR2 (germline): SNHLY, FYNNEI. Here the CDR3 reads CASRISGEGYTF. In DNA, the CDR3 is TGTGCCAGCAGGATCTCAGGGGAAGGCTACACCTTC. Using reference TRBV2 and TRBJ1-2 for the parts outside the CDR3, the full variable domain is EPEVTQTPSHQVTQMGQEVILRCVPISNHLYFYWYRQILGQKVEFLVSFYNNEISEKSEIFDDQFSVERPDGSNFTLKIRSTKLEDSAMYFCASRISGEGYTFGSGTRLTVV.

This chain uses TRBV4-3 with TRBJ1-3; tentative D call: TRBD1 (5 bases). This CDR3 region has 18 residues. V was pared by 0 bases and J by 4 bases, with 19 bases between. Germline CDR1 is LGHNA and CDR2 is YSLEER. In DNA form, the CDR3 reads TGCGCCAGCAGCCAAGACCCCGACAGTGGCTCTGCGGGAAACACCATATATTTT. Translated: CASSQDPDSGSAGNTIYF.

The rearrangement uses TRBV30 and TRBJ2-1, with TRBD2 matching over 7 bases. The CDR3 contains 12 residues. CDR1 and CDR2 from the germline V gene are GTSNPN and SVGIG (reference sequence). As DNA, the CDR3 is TGTGTCCAAAGCCCGGGGGGCAATGAGCAGTTCTTC. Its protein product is CVQSPGGNEQFF. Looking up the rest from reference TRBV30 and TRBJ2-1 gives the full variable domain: SQTIHQWPATLVQPVGSPLSLECTVEGTSNPNLYWYRQAAGRGLQLLFYSVGIGQISSEVPQNLSASRPQDRQFILSSKKLLLSDSGFYLCVQSPGGNEQFFGPGTRLTVL.

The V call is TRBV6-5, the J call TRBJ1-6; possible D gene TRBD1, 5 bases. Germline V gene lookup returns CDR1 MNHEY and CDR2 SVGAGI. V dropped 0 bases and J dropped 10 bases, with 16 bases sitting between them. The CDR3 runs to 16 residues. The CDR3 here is CASSYSMLGTGSPLHF. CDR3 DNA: TGTGCCAGCAGTTACTCGATGTTGGGGACGGGGTCACCCCTCCACTTT.

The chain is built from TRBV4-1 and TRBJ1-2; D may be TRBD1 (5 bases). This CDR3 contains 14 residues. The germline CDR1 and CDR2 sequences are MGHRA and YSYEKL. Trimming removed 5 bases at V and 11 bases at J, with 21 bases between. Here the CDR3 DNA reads TGCGCCAGCAGCTCCTCCCTGACGGGACTGGGGTACACCTTC. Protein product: CASSSSLTGLGYTF.

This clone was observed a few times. The CDR3 here is CASSLEGVRSYNSPLHF. CDR3 coding DNA: TGCGCCAGCAGCTTGGAAGGGGTAAGGTCCTATAATTCACCCCTCCACTTT. V gene TRBV5-1 combines with J gene TRBJ1-6, with D tentatively TRBD1 (5 bases). CDR3 length equals 17 residues. From germline, CDR1 is SGHRS and CDR2 YFSETQ. Deletions cut 0 bases from V and 1 base from J, with 11 bases between.

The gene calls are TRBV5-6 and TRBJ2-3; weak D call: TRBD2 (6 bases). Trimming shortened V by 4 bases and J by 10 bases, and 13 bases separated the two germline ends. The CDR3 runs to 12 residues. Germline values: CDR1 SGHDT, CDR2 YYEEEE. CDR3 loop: CASSRVGGAQYF. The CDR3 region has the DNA TGTGCCAGCAGCCGGGTGGGGGGAGCGCAGTATTTT.

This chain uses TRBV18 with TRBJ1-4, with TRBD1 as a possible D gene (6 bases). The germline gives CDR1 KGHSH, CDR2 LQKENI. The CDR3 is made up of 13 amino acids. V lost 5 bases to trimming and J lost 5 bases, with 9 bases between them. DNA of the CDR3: TGTGCCAGCTCAAGCGGACAGAATGAAAAACTGTTTTTT. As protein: CASSSGQNEKLFF.

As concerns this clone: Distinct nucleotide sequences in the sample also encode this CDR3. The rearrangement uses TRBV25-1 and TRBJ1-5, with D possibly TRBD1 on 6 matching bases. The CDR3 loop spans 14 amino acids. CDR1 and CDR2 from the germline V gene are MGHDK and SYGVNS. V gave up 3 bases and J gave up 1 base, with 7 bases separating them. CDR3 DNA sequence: TGTGCCAGCAGTGAGAGGGGGAGCAATCAGCCCCAGCATTTT. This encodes CASSERGSNQPQHF.

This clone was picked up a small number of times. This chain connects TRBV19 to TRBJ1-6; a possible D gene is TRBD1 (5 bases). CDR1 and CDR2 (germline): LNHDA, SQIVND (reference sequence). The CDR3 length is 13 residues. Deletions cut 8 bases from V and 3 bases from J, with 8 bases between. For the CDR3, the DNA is TGTGCCAGTTCGACAGTCTATAATTCACCCCTCCACTTT. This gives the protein CASSTVYNSPLHF.

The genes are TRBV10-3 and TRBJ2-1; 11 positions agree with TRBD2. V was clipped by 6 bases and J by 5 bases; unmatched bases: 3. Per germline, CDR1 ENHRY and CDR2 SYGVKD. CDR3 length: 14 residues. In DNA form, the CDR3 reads TGTGCCATCAGAGGGGGACTAGCGGACAATGAGCAGTTCTTC. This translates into CAIRGGLADNEQFF.

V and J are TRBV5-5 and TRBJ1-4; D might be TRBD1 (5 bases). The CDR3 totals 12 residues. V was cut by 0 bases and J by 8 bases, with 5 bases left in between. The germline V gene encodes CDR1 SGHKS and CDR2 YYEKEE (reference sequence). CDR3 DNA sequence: TGTGCCAGCAGCTTGGGGGGCGAAAAACTGTTTTTT. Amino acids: CASSLGGEKLFF.

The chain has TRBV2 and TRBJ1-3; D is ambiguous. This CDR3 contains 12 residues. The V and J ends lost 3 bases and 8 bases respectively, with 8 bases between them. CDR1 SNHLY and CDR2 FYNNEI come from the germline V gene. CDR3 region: CASSDSTDTIYF. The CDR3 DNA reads TGTGCCAGCAGTGATTCTACCGACACCATATATTTT.

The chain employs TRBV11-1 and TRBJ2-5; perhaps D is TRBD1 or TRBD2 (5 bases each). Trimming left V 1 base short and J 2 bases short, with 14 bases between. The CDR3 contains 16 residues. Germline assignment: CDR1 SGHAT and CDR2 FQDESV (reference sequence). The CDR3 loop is CASSLGDLGRQETQYF. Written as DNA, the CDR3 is TGTGCCAGCAGCTTAGGGGATCTGGGACGGCAAGAGACCCAGTACTTC.

The CDR3 protein is CASSEQGGSNSPLHF. CDR3 bases: TGTGCCAGCAGTGAACAAGGAGGATCTAATTCACCCCTCCACTTT. The J gene is TRBJ1-6, the V gene TRBV6-1; no clear D. V lost 2 bases, J lost 6 bases, and 11 bases lay in between. Germline-derived CDR1 and CDR2 are MNHNS and SASEGT. CDR3 length: 15 residues.

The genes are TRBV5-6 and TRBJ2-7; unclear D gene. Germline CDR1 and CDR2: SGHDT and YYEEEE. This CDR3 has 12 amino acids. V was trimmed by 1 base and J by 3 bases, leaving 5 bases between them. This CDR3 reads CASSLRFYEQYF. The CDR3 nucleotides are TGTGCCAGCAGCTTGAGGTTCTACGAGCAGTACTTC.

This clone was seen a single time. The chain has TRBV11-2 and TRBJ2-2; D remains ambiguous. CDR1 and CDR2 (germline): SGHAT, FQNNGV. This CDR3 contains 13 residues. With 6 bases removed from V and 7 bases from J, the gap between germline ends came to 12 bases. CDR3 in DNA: TGTGCCAGCAGGTCTCTCAGATACGGGGAGCTGTTTTTT. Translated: CASRSLRYGELFF.

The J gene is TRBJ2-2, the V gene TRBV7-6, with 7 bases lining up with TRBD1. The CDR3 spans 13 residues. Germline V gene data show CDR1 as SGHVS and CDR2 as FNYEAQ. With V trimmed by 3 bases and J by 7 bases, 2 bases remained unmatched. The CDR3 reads CASSLGQFGELFF. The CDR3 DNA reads TGTGCCAGCAGCTTGGGACAGTTCGGGGAGCTGTTTTTT.